This T cell receptor beta chain was identified in a study of blood T cell repertoires in COVID-19. As for the study in general: There were acute and convalescent COVID-19 samples, and they came from the United States, Italy and Spain. From T cells, B-cell-depleted T cells, or PBMCs came the material, which was cDNA or gDNA.

Sequencing was performed with immunoSEQ multiplex PCR; in TCRdb, only in-frame clones are kept and a portion is missing. There are 200,000 to 250,000 clones in the sample; 86% occur only once, and 2.2% lies in the top ten. The CDR3 contains 11 residues. CDR1 and CDR2 (germline): MNHNY, SVGAGI (reference sequence). The germline V and J ends were trimmed by 3 bases and 5 bases, with 4 bases remaining between them. The receptor was isolated from a man aged 25-45 years who had recovered from COVID-19. This rearrangement joins TRBV6-6 to TRBJ1-2; D not certain. The sample comprised peripheral blood. The CDR3 DNA reads as TGTGCCAGCAGTTATCTTTATGGCTACACCTTC. It translates to CASSYLYGYTF.